These T cell receptor beta chains were read from a single sample in a study of blood T cell repertoires in COVID-19. This table comes from immunoSEQ multiplex PCR, and its TCRdb copy is limited to in-frame clones, with some not included. The profile covers some 150,000 clones, with around nine tenths appearing a single time and 3.7% taken by the ten largest. The sample consisted of peripheral blood. The receptor set was obtained from a man younger than 35 with active or convalescent COVID-19. Both conserved end residues are part of each CDR3. A D gene is named only where the DNA matches it firmly. The size of a clone is reported for some rows only, either as once, few or many, or as a class for expanded clones.

j_call	v_call	d_call	clone_size	cdr3_nt	cdr3_aa
TRBJ2-7	TRBV13	-	-	TGTGCCAGCGGGTACAGGCGAATCGGTTCCTACGAGCAGTACTTC	CASGYRRIGSYEQYF
TRBJ2-5	TRBV1	-	-	TGCACCAGCAGCCAGGGCAGGGGGCGCCGGTGGGAAGAGACCCAGTACTTC	CTSSQGRGRRWEETQYF
TRBJ1-1	TRBV28	-	-	TGTGCCAGCGCAATAGGACATGCCCTGAAAGCTGGGGCTTTCTTT	CASAIGHALKAGAFF
TRBJ1-1	TRBV30	TRBD1	-	TGTGCCCGAGAAACAGGGGGCACTGAAGCTTTCTTT	CARETGGTEAFF
TRBJ1-1	TRBV5-4	-	few	TGTGCCAGCAGCTTGGGGTCCGCGAAGAACACTGAAGCTTTCTTT	CASSLGSAKNTEAFF
TRBJ2-3	TRBV6-6	-	-	TGTGCCAGCAGTTTAGCAACGGGAGATACGCAGTATTTT	CASSLATGDTQYF
TRBJ2-2	TRBV15	-	-	TGTGCCACCAGCAGGGCAGGGGCCCTGGGTCCCGGGGAGCTGTTTTTT	CATSRAGALGPGELFF
TRBJ2-2	TRBV2	TRBD1	-	TGTGCCAGATCCGGGACAGGGGTAGCTTCAAACACCGGGGAGCTGTTTTTT	CARSGTGVASNTGELFF
TRBJ2-6	TRBV27	-	-	TGTGCCAGCAGACGAACAGGGCCCGGGGCCAACGTCCTGACTTTC	CASRRTGPGANVLTF
TRBJ1-1	TRBV6-5	-	once	TGTGCCAGCAGTCGCAGAACAGCAAACACTGAAGCTTTCTTT	CASSRRTANTEAFF
TRBJ1-4	TRBV5-1	TRBD1	-	TGCGCCAGCAGCTCGGACAGGGCTGCAAGGGAAAAACTGTTTTTT	CASSSDRAAREKLFF
TRBJ2-7	TRBV6-2/TRBV6-3	-	-	TGTGCCAGCAGTCCCGGGACATATCCCTACGAGCAGTACTTC	CASSPGTYPYEQYF
TRBJ1-5	TRBV3-1/TRBV3-2	TRBD1	-	TGTGCCAGCAGCCAAGATACAGGGGCCAATACTCTCATCATGCCCCAGCATTTT	CASSQDTGANTLIMPQHF
TRBJ1-4	TRBV21-1	-	-	TGTGCCAGCAGCAAAGTCGGAGGGCCTGATGAAAAACTGTTTTTT	CASSKVGGPDEKLFF
TRBJ2-2	TRBV5-4	TRBD1	-	TGTGCCAGCAGCGTTGGACAGGGTAACACCGGGGAGCTGTTTTTT	CASSVGQGNTGELFF
TRBJ2-2	TRBV28	-	-	TGTGCCAGCAGTTTACCGGGAAGGAACACCGGGGAGCTGTTTTTT	CASSLPGRNTGELFF
TRBJ2-1	TRBV11-3	TRBD2	-	TGTGCCAGCAGCTTAGACGGGACGGCGGGGGGGAACAATGAGCAGTTCTTC	CASSLDGTAGGNNEQFF
TRBJ2-7	TRBV5-1	TRBD1	-	TGCGCCAGCAGCTTGGTGACAGGGGGCATCGACGAGCAGTACTTC	CASSLVTGGIDEQYF
TRBJ2-3	TRBV18	TRBD2	-	TGTGCCAGCTCACCGGGGACTAGCGGTGTGGGCGATACGCAGTATTTT	CASSPGTSGVGDTQYF
TRBJ1-2	TRBV28	TRBD1	-	TGTGCCAGCAGAGTAGGGGGCTCCTATGGCTACACCTTC	CASRVGGSYGYTF
TRBJ2-1	TRBV7-2	-	-	TGTGCCAGCGGCAAGGGGGTCAGCTCCTACAATGAGCAGTTCTTC	CASGKGVSSYNEQFF
TRBJ2-1	TRBV5-5	TRBD1	-	TGTGCCAGCAGCCCGGGACAGGGGTCCTACAATGAGCAGTTCTTC	CASSPGQGSYNEQFF
TRBJ2-3	TRBV9	-	-	TGTGCCAGCAGCCCGCAACAACCTAGCACAGATACGCAGTATTTT	CASSPQQPSTDTQYF
TRBJ2-7	TRBV11-2	-	-	TGTGCCAGCAGCCACCGGGACACCGAGCAGTACTTC	CASSHRDTEQYF
TRBJ1-2	TRBV4-1	TRBD1	-	TGCGCCAGCAGCCAAGGGGGGACAGGGATTTATGGCTACACCTTC	CASSQGGTGIYGYTF
TRBJ1-2	TRBV5-1	TRBD1	-	TGCGCCAGCAGCCCTGACCCAGGGGGGTCTAGCTATGGCTACACCTTC	CASSPDPGGSSYGYTF
TRBJ1-4	TRBV6-5	-	-	TGTGCCAGCAGGGAGAGGAGGGGAAATGAAAAACTGTTTTTT	CASRERRGNEKLFF
TRBJ2-2	TRBV5-1	TRBD2	few	TGCGCCAGCAGCTCCGGACTAGCGGGAGCCGGCGGGGAGCTGTTTTTT	CASSSGLAGAGGELFF
TRBJ2-7	TRBV11-2	-	-	TGTGCCAGCAGCTTTGGGGGCAGCGAGCAGTACTTC	CASSFGGSEQYF
TRBJ2-5	TRBV18	-	-	TGTGCCAGCTCAGTAAAACAAGAGACCCAGTACTTC	CASSVKQETQYF
TRBJ1-1	TRBV5-1	-	-	TGCGCCAGCAGGGTACAGGGCGGTACTGAAGCTTTCTTT	CASRVQGGTEAFF
TRBJ2-7	TRBV7-2	-	-	TGTGCCAGCAGCTTAGCAGGGGTCTACGAGCAGTACTTC	CASSLAGVYEQYF
TRBJ2-4	TRBV7-8	TRBD2	-	TGTGCCAGCACCCGATTGGGGGGGTCAAACATTCAGTACTTC	CASTRLGGSNIQYF
TRBJ1-3	TRBV7-9	TRBD1	-	TGTGCCAGCAGCTTAGCGAGTTTGTGGACAGGGGAAAACACCATATATTTT	CASSLASLWTGENTIYF
TRBJ1-4	TRBV5-1	-	-	TGCGCCAGCAGCTTGCCAGCTAATGAAAAACTGTTTTTT	CASSLPANEKLFF
TRBJ2-7	TRBV7-8	-	-	TGTGCCAGCGACTCCGGGCCAGGGACCTACGAGCAGTACTTC	CASDSGPGTYEQYF
TRBJ1-1	TRBV27	TRBD1	-	TGTGCCAGCAGTTTAGGCGCAGGGGGCAACACTGAAGCTTTCTTT	CASSLGAGGNTEAFF
TRBJ2-4	TRBV2	-	-	TGTGCCAGCAGTCGGGACAACAAAAACATTCAGTACTTC	CASSRDNKNIQYF
TRBJ2-7	TRBV5-6	TRBD1	-	TGTGCCAGCAGCACCCTCCGGGACAGGGAAGGTCACGAGCAGTACTTC	CASSTLRDREGHEQYF
TRBJ2-1	TRBV27	-	-	TGTGCCAGCAGTTACTCCGGGACACAAGCCTACAATGAGCAGTTCTTC	CASSYSGTQAYNEQFF
TRBJ1-1	TRBV19	-	few	TGTGCCAGTAGTAGGAGAGGCAGACTTCTTAAAGCTTTCTTT	CASSRRGRLLKAFF
TRBJ1-1	TRBV2	-	-	TGTGCCAGCAGTGGGGGGGGGACAAAGAACACTGAAGCTTTCTTT	CASSGGGTKNTEAFF
TRBJ1-1	TRBV5-1	-	-	TGCGCCAGCAGCTTTGGGAGGAGAAACACTGAAGCTTTCTTT	CASSFGRRNTEAFF
TRBJ1-5	TRBV2	-	-	TGTGCCAGCACAGGGCAGGCCAATCAGCCCCAGCATTTT	CASTGQANQPQHF
TRBJ1-5	TRBV28	-	-	TGTGCCAGCCGAGGCTATAGCAATCAGCCCCAGCATTTT	CASRGYSNQPQHF